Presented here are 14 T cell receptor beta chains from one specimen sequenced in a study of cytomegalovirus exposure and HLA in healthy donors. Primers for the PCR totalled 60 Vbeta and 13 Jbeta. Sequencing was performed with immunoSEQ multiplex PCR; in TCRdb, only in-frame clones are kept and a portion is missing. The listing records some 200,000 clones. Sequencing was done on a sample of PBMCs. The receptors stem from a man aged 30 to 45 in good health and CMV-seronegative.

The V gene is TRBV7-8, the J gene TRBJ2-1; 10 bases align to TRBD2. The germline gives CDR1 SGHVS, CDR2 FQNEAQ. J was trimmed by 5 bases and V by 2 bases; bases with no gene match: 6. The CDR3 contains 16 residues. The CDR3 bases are TGTGCCAGCAGCTTACTAGCGGGAGATGGGCACAATGAGCAGTTCTTC. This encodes CASSLLAGDGHNEQFF.

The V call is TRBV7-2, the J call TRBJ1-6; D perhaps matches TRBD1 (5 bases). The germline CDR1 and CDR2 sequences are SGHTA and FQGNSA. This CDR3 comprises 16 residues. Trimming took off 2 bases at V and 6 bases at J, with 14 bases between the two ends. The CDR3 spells CASSLLIGAVNSPLHF. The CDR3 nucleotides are TGTGCCAGCAGCTTATTAATTGGGGCGGTTAATTCACCCCTCCACTTT.

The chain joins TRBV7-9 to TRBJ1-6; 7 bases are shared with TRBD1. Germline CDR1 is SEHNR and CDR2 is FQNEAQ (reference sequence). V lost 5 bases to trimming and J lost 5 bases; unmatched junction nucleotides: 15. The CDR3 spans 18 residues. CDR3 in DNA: TGTGCCAGCAGCACCAGCCCTCTCGACGGGACAGATAATTCACCCCTCCACTTT. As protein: CASSTSPLDGTDNSPLHF.

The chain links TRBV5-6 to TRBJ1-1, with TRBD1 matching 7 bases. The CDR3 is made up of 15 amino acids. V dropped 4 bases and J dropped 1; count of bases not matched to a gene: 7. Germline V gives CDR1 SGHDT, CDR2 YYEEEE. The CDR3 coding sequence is TGTGCCAGCAGCCAAAACCCAGGGGGGAACACTGAAGCTTTCTTT. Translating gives CASSQNPGGNTEAFF.

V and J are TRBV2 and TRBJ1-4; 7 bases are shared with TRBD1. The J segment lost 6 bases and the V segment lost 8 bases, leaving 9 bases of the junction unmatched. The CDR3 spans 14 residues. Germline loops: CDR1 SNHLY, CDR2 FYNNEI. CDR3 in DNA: TGTGCCAGCGGACCCGGGACAGCCGATGAAAAACTGTTTTTT. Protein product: CASGPGTADEKLFF.

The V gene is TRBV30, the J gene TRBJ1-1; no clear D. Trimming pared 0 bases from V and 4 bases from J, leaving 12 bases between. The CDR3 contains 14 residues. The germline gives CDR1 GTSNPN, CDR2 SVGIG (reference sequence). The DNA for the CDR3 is TGTGCCTGGAGTGTACGGGGATACGGCACTGAAGCTTTCTTT. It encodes CAWSVRGYGTEAFF.

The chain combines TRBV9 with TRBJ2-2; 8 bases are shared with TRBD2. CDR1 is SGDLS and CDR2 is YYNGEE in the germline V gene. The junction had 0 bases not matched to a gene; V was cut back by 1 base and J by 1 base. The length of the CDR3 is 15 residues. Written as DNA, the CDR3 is TGTGCCAGCAGCGTACTAGCGGGGAACACCGGGGAGCTGTTTTTT. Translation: CASSVLAGNTGELFF.

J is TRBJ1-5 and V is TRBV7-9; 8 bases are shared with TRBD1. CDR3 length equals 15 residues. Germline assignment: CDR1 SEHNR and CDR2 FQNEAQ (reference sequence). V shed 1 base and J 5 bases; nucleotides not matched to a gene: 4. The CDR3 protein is CASSLGPGGDQPQHF. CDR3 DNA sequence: TGTGCCAGCAGCTTAGGCCCAGGGGGCGATCAGCCCCAGCATTTT.

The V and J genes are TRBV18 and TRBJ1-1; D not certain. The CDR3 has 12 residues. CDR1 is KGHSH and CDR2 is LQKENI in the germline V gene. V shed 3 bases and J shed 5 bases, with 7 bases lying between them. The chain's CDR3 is CASSPGETEAFF. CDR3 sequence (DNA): TGTGCCAGCTCACCTGGGGAGACTGAAGCTTTCTTT.

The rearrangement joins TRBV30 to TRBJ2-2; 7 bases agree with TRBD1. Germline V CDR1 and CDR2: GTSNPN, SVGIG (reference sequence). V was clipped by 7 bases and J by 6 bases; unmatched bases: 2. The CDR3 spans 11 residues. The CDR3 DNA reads TGTGCCTCGGGGACAGCCGGGGAGCTGTTTTTT. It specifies CASGTAGELFF.

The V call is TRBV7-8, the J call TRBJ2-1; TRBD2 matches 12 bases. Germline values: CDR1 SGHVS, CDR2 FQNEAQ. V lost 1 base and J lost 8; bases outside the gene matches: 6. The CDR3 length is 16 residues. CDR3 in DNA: TGTGCCAGCAGCTTAGGACTAGCGGGAGATAGGTATGAGCAGTTCTTC. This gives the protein CASSLGLAGDRYEQFF.

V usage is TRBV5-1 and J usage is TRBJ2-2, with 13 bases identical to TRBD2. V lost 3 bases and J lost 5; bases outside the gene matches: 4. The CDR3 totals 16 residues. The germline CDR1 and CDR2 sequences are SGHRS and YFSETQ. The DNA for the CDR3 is TGCGCCAGCAGCTCCCAGGGACTAGCGGGGACCGGGGAGCTGTTTTTT. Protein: CASSSQGLAGTGELFF.

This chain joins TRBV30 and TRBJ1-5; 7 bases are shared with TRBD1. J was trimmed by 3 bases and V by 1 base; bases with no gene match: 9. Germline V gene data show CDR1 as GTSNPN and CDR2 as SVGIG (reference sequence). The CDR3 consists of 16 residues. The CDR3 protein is CAWSAPDRRLNQPQHF. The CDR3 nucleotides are TGTGCCTGGAGTGCCCCGGACAGGAGACTCAATCAGCCCCAGCATTTT.

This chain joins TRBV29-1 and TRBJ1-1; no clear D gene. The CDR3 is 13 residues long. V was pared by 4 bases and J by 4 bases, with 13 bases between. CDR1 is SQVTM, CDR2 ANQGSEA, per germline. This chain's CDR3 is CSVANRGGTEAFF. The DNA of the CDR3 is TGCAGCGTTGCAAACCGGGGAGGCACTGAAGCTTTCTTT.